The 19 T cell receptor beta chains reported below all come from one sample, sequenced in a study of T cells in localized non-small cell lung cancer. Sequencing was performed with immunoSEQ multiplex PCR; in TCRdb, only in-frame clones are kept and a portion is missing. The data hold 7,000 to 8,500 clones, with roughly 50% observed a single time. The source material was lymph node tissue, sampled before any cancer treatment. Every receptor here comes from an older female donor with stage I lung adenocarcinoma.

V is TRBV12-5 and J is TRBJ2-2; D is unclear. The CDR3 has 12 residues. Trimming pared 2 bases from V and 5 bases from J, leaving 3 bases between. Germline V gene data show CDR1 as LGHNT and CDR2 as FRNRAP. The CDR3 DNA sequence: TGTGCTAGTGGTTTGCCAACCGGGGAGCTGTTTTTT. Translating it yields CASGLPTGELFF.

A few counts support this clone. The chain employs TRBV4-1 and TRBJ1-4, with TRBD1 matching over 7 bases. V dropped 2 bases and J dropped 2; count of bases not matched to a gene: 2. This CDR3 contains 15 residues. Per germline, CDR1 MGHRA and CDR2 YSYEKL. The CDR3 here is CASSQLRGTNEKLFF. DNA for the CDR3: TGCGCCAGCAGCCAACTCAGGGGGACTAATGAAAAACTGTTTTTT.

The CDR3 coding sequence is TGTGCCAGCAGGGGACAGTCCTCCTACGAGCAGTACTTC. Translating gives CASRGQSSYEQYF. The genes are TRBV6-8 and TRBJ2-7, with 7 bases matching TRBD1. The CDR3 sequence is 13 residues long. CDR1 is MNHGY and CDR2 is SAAAGT in the germline V gene. V gave up 6 bases and J gave up 0 bases; unmatched junction bases: 2.

In this sample, this clone turned up a few times. DNA for the CDR3: TGTGCCAGCAGCCTGACTATTGGGACATCCACCTTTACCTACGAGCAGTACTTC. It specifies CASSLTIGTSTFTYEQYF. This chain joins TRBV11-3 and TRBJ2-7; a weak D match, TRBD1 (6 bases). This CDR3 region has 18 residues. Germline V gives CDR1 SGHNT, CDR2 YENEEA. The V gene lost 5 bases and the J gene lost 2 bases, with 25 bases spanning the gap.

The sample holds a few counts of this clone. The chain has TRBV9 and TRBJ2-3, with 9 nucleotides matching TRBD1. This CDR3 contains 16 residues. J lost 2 bases, V lost 4 bases, and 8 bases had no gene match. CDR1 is SGDLS and CDR2 is YYNGEE in the germline V gene. The CDR3 is CASSLEGQGDTDTQYF. The CDR3 coding sequence is TGTGCCAGCAGCCTCGAGGGACAGGGCGACACAGATACGCAGTATTTT.

The gene calls are TRBV30 and TRBJ2-1, with 7 bases aligning to TRBD2. Per germline, CDR1 GTSNPN and CDR2 SVGIG (reference sequence). This CDR3 is 12 amino acids long. Unmatched junction bases numbered 6, after V lost 3 bases and J lost 10 bases. The CDR3 DNA reads as TGTGCCTGGAGCTGGGAGGGGCTGGAGCAGTTCTTC. This codes for CAWSWEGLEQFF.

The chain recombines TRBV6-7 with TRBJ2-3, with D possibly TRBD2 on 5 matching bases. TRBV6-7 is placed among ORFs of uncertain function. V lost 5 bases to trimming and J lost 2 bases, with 11 bases between them. The length of the CDR3 is 14 residues. The CDR3, as DNA: TGTGCCAGCAGTCGGCTAGCCAACACAGATACGCAGTATTTT. It encodes CASSRLANTDTQYF.

This clone occurred a few times. The V and J genes are TRBV6-8 and TRBJ2-1, with TRBD2 matching over 9 bases. V lost 6 bases to trimming and J lost 1 base; unmatched junction nucleotides: 13. Looked up from germline, CDR1 is MNHGY and CDR2 is SAAAGT. The CDR3 runs to 18 residues. The CDR3: CASSPITRGGRSYNEQFF. The CDR3 DNA reads TGTGCCAGCAGCCCAATCACGCGGGGGGGTCGGTCCTACAATGAGCAGTTCTTC.

The rearrangement uses TRBV28 and TRBJ2-1; D gene unclear. Looked up from germline, CDR1 is MDHEN and CDR2 is SYDVKM. This CDR3 spans 13 amino acids. V lost 4 bases and J lost 4, with 8 bases in between. CDR3 DNA sequence: TGTGCCAGCAGTTCCAGACTGTACAATGAGCAGTTCTTC. This sequence encodes CASSSRLYNEQFF.

The rearrangement joins TRBV28 to TRBJ2-2, with unresolved D. V was clipped by 3 bases and J by 0 bases, with 8 bases between them. Germline V gene lookup returns CDR1 MDHEN and CDR2 SYDVKM. There are 15 residues in the CDR3. The DNA for the CDR3 is TGTGCCAGCAGTTTGGCGGCCCCGAACACCGGGGAGCTGTTTTTT. Protein: CASSLAAPNTGELFF.

The chain employs TRBV6-8 and TRBJ2-7, with 9 bases matching TRBD1. J lost 3 bases, V lost 4 bases, and 7 bases had no gene match. Germline CDR1 MNHGY, CDR2 SAAAGT. This CDR3 spans 15 amino acids. CDR3 coding DNA: TGTGCCAGCAGTTCGGGACAGGGAAGGAGCTACGAGCAGTACTTC. It codes for CASSSGQGRSYEQYF.

This clone was counted a few times. The chain recombines TRBV6-8 with TRBJ2-7, with 10 bases matching TRBD1. Unmatched junction bases numbered 6, after V lost 2 bases and J lost 5 bases. CDR3 length: 15 residues. Germline V gene data show CDR1 as MNHGY and CDR2 as SAAAGT. The CDR3 nucleotides are TGTGCCAGCAGTTACGGGACAGGGGTTTGGCACGAGCAGTACTTC. This gives the protein CASSYGTGVWHEQYF.

A few counts support this clone. The V gene is TRBV7-5, the J gene TRBJ2-3; the table calls TRBD2, which could not be checked here. TRBV7-5 is deemed a pseudogene. CDR3 length equals 15 residues. The CDR3 is CASSLGLGGTDTQYF. The CDR3 nucleotides are TGTGCCAGCAGCTTAGGCCTGGGGGGGACAGATACGCAGTATTTT.

This chain links TRBV19 with TRBJ2-3, with unresolved D. V was pared by 5 bases and J by 0 bases, with 9 bases between. CDR3 length equals 14 residues. Looked up from germline, CDR1 is LNHDA and CDR2 is SQIVND (reference sequence). The CDR3, as DNA: TGTGCCAGTAGTCTCAGACTCAGCACAGATACGCAGTATTTT. This encodes CASSLRLSTDTQYF.

This clone is labeled as medium-sized. The chain combines TRBV6-8 with TRBJ1-1, with TRBD1 identical over 7 bases. Per the germline V gene, CDR1 is MNHGY and CDR2 is SAAAGT. With V trimmed by 8 bases and J by 2 bases, 5 bases remained unmatched. The CDR3 consists of 13 residues. CDR3 in amino acids: CASLDRPNTEAFF. The CDR3 DNA reads TGTGCCAGCTTGGACAGGCCAAACACTGAAGCTTTCTTT.

This sequence joins TRBV18 and TRBJ2-5; 8 nucleotides match TRBD1. The CDR3 is made up of 13 amino acids. Unmatched junction bases numbered 4, after V lost 4 bases and J lost 6 bases. Germline lookup yields CDR1 KGHSH and CDR2 LQKENI. In DNA form, the CDR3 reads TGTGCCAGCTCACTGGACAGGGAAAAGACCCAGTACTTC. Amino acids: CASSLDREKTQYF.

This clone is judged large. The genes are TRBV19 and TRBJ2-1; D is perhaps TRBD2 (7 bases). The ends were cut back, 6 bases at V and 4 bases at J, with 16 bases in the middle. The CDR3 consists of 15 residues. Germline V gene lookup returns CDR1 LNHDA and CDR2 SQIVND (reference sequence). The CDR3 bases are TGTGCCAGTAGCCCAGTCGGGGGGCCTTACAATGAGCAGTTCTTC. It translates to CASSPVGGPYNEQFF.

This chain joins TRBV2 and TRBJ2-7; 11 bases map to TRBD2. CDR1 is SNHLY, CDR2 FYNNEI, per germline. CDR3 size: 14 residues. The trim removed 4 bases at V and 6 bases at J, leaving 5 bases unmatched. The CDR3 here is CASSVLAGGGEQYF. The CDR3 coding sequence is TGTGCCAGCAGTGTGCTAGCGGGGGGCGGCGAGCAGTACTTC.

V and J are TRBV29-1 and TRBJ2-7; the D is unclear. The germline V gene has CDR1 SQVTM and CDR2 ANQGSEA. V lost 4 bases and J lost 4, with 11 bases in between. This CDR3 has 12 residues. The DNA for the CDR3 is TGCAGCGTTGCTTGGTCCCGGTACGAGCAGTACTTC. Its protein product is CSVAWSRYEQYF.